This entry is about one T cell receptor (beta chain). Authors' processing steps: Amplification of reference gene primers provided the estimated nucleated cell counts. TCRdb's table, derived via immunoSEQ multiplex PCR, lists solely in-frame clones and lacks some. That table furnishes V, J and clone size, whereas the DNA furnished D and trimming. Among 250,000 to 350,000 clones listed, about 89% were seen once. V shed 4 bases, J shed 1 base, and the junction held 13 bases outside the gene matches. This CDR3 has 17 amino acids. Germline CDR1 and CDR2: SGHNT and YYREEE (reference sequence). This record comes from a study of blood T cell repertoires in COVID-19. For the study at large: T cells, B-cell-depleted T cells, or PBMCs supplied cDNA or gDNA.

The chain has TRBV5-4 and TRBJ1-2; 7 nucleotides agree with TRBD1. This sequence was found in a man aged 25 to 40 with acute or convalescent COVID-19. The sample was peripheral blood. Here the CDR3 DNA reads TGTGCCAGCAGCAGGGGGCTGGATGGTGGCAGTAACTATGGCTACACCTTC. Its translation is CASSRGLDGGSNYGYTF.